This T cell receptor (beta chain) derives from a study of spatial heterogeneity in lung cancer. Time point here: sample taken at primary tumor resection. Many counts were recorded for this clonotype. One entry per CDR3 protein results from TCRdb running MiXCR on the 5' RACE reads. The sample consists of some 83,000 distinct CDR3 sequences, around 7.3% of them appearing once. Germline V gene lookup returns CDR1 SQVTM and CDR2 ANQGSEA. Losses at the gene ends were 3 bases for V and 3 bases for J; bases not matched to a gene: 9. This CDR3 comprises 15 residues. The sequence was obtained from a male donor with early-stage non-small cell lung cancer. The sample in question was PBMCs, obtained at surgery. This chain connects TRBV29-1 to TRBJ2-3; 7 bases match TRBD2. CDR3 amino acids: CSVEAGRTGTDTQYF. CDR3 sequence (DNA): TGCAGCGTTGAGGCCGGGAGGACGGGAACAGATACGCAGTATTTT.